This TCR beta chain was sequenced in a study of shared clonotypes between healthy human individuals (TCRdb year 2020). As for the study more broadly: The cohort included a few men and two women between 18 and 49 years of age. For each donor, CD4 naive and CD4 memory were each given three plates, CD8 naive was given two plates, and CD8 memory was given one plate. Blood TCR repertoires of about 5 healthy adults were deeply sequenced to estimate repertoire size and the extent of clonotype sharing between individuals. Libraries were prepared and TCR repertoires were sequenced by different laboratories using diverse techniques, in order to increase sequencing depth and limit assay-specific biases. Between about 0.8 and 8.9 billion PBMCs per donor were obtained by leukapheresis.

The investigation overall reported the following: Based on pairwise subsampling, the degree of clonotype sharing among donors was expected to be affected by sequencing depth. Higher generation probabilities were observed for clonotypes shared by all four sorted-subset donors than for non-shared clonotypes. Across a handful of donors, roughly 5.4% of naive CD4, 3.5% of naive CD8, about 2.3% of memory CD4, and 0.3% to 0.45% of memory CD8 clonotypes were shared. Because the study included only a small number of donors, the genetic and exposure-history diversity represented was limited. Incomplete sequencing was indicated by rarefaction of sorted-subset datasets, despite the large sequencing depth. Naive subsets generally had larger estimated clonotype richness than memory subsets. Only blood was sampled, and tissue TCR repertoires likely differ from those in blood.

V is shortened by 5 bases, J by 8 bases, and the region joining them spans 12 bases. Based on the germline V gene, the CDR1 and CDR2 sequences are SNHLY and FYNNEI. From its cysteine to its phenylalanine, the CDR3 spans 12 amino acids. Only the CDR3 DNA stays, 36 bases, in frame from base 1. The donors were healthy, HIV-negative adults who had no recently reported acute infections or vaccinations. Only Caucasian adults living in Nashville, Tennessee, USA were represented among the donors. CD4+ T cells were enriched by magnetic negative selection; naive cells were then positively selected on CD45RA, and the negative fraction formed the memory subset. Blood was collected by leukapheresis, and PBMCs were isolated by Ficoll-Histopaque density gradient centrifugation and then cryopreserved in liquid nitrogen vapor phase. Purity and quantity of every magnetically sorted T cell population were checked by analytical flow cytometry. Genomic DNA was isolated from each sorted fraction and quantified by UV absorbance on a Nanodrop 2000c.

Worth noting for this clone: Its target antigen remains unknown. No clone much larger than this one lies a single base away; base qualities are absent.

Using the deep immunoSEQ assay, TCR CDR3 regions were amplified from genomic DNA by multiplex PCR. Genomic DNA extracted from each cell subset was distributed evenly over all wells of several immunoSEQ 96-well plates, and each plate served as one replicate. Each replicate PCR for sorted subsets received about 220 ng genomic DNA, equal to 28,000 or so T cell genomes. Purified libraries were measured with a Qubit 3.0 fluorometer, size-checked on a Bioanalyzer 2100, and measured again with the KAPA Library Quantification kit. Each immunoSEQ 96-well plate was sequenced on its own single-read 150-cycle Illumina NextSeq 550 flow cell. The paper's data handling went like this. Because the immunoSEQ output included only junctional sequences and no quality scores, the filtering could not be the same as the filtering used for full-length reads. To assign V/J genes and CDR3, sequences were annotated against IMGT germline references using PyIR, a Python wrapper for IgBLAST v1.9. Reads were removed for weak V/J assignments (E-value above 1e-6), missing CDR3, stop codons, out-of-frame junctions, or ambiguous translated residues. A V3J clonotype was defined by an identical inferred V gene, J gene, and CDR3 amino acid sequence. To compute the percentage overlap between repertoires, the number of shared unique clonotypes was divided by the size of the smaller repertoire. Three approaches were used to assess repertoire richness: RTK rarefaction, the Chao1 estimator, and Recon v2.1 estimates of unobserved clonotypes. Generation probabilities were computed with OLGA for all TCRbeta clonotypes obtained by the gDNA method from several donors. The immuneACCESS repertoire file appears here via TCRdb, limited to in-frame rearrangements. These files lack a portion of the clones; in checked studies, under half of the deficit traces to unresolved V genes, and the cause of the others is not known. The V and J calls and clone size are taken from that table; D and trimming were inferred from the DNA. This sample gives approximately 980,000 clones in total; over 60% of them show up just once. 1.5% of the sample lies in the top ten.

Recombination connected TRBV2 to TRBJ1-2; TRBD1 could be the D gene, as 6 bases match. What was sequenced was memory CD4+ T cells sorted from blood. The cell subset or site label, read with the paper, signifies: CD45RA-negative fraction. This TCR was recovered from a man aged 18-30 years in good health. The DNA sequence reads TGTGCCAGCAGTTTAACAGGGACGGGCTACACCTTC. This gives the protein CASSLTGTGYTF.